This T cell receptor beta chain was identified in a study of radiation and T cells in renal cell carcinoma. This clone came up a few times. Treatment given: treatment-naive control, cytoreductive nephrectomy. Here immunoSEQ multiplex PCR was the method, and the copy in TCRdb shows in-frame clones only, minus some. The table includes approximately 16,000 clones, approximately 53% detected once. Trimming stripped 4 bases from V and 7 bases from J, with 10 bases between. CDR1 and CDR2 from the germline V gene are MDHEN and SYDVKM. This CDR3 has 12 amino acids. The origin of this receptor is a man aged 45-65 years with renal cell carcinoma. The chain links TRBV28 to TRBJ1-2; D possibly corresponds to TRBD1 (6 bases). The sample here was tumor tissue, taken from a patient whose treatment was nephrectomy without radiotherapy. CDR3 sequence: CASSSTGSGYTF. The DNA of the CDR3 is TGTGCCAGCAGTTCGACAGGTTCTGGCTACACCTTC.